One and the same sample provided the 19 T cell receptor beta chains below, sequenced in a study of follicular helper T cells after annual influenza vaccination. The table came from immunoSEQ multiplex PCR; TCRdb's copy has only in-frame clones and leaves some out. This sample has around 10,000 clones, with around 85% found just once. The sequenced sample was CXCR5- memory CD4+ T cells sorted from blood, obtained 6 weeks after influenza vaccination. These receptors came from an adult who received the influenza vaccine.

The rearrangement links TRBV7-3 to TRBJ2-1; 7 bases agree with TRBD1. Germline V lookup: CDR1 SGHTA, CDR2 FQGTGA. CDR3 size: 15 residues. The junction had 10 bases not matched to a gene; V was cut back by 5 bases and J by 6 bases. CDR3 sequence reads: CASSPQQGTLNEQFF. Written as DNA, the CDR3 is TGTGCCAGCAGCCCCCAACAGGGGACGCTCAATGAGCAGTTCTTC.

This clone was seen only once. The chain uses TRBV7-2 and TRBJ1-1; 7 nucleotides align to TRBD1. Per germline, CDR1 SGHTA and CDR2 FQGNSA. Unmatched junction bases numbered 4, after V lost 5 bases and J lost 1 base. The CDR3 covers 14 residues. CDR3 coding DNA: TGTGCCAGCAGCGCAGACAGGGCGAACACTGAAGCTTTCTTT. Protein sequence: CASSADRANTEAFF.

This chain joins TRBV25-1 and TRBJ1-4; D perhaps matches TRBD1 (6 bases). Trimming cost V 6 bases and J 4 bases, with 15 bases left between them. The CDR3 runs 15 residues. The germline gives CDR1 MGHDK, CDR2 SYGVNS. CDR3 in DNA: TGTGCCAGCAGCCCAACAGGGTTGGGTAATGAAAAACTGTTTTTT. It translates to CASSPTGLGNEKLFF. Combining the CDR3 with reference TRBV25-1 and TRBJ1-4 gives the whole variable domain EADIYQTPRYLVIGTGKKITLECSQTMGHDKMYWYQQDPGMELHLIHYSYGVNSTEKGDLSSESTVSRIRTEHFPLTLESARPSHTSQYLCASSPTGLGNEKLFFGSGTQLSVL.

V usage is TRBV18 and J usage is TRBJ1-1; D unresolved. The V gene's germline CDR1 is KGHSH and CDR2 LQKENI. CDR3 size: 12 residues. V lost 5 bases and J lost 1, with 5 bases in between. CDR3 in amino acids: CASSYRNTEAFF. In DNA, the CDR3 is TGTGCCAGCTCATACAGGAACACTGAAGCTTTCTTT.

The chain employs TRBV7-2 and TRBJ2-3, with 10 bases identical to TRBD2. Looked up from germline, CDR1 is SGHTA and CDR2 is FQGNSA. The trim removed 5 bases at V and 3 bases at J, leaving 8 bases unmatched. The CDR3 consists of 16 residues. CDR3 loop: CASSPPGSGGTDTQYF. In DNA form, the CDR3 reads TGTGCCAGCAGCCCTCCGGGTAGCGGGGGGACAGATACGCAGTATTTT.

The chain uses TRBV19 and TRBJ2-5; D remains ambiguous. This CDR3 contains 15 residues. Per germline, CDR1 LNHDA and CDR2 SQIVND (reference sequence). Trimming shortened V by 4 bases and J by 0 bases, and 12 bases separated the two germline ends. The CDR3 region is CASSSPLPYQETQYF. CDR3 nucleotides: TGTGCCAGTAGTAGCCCCTTACCGTACCAAGAGACCCAGTACTTC.

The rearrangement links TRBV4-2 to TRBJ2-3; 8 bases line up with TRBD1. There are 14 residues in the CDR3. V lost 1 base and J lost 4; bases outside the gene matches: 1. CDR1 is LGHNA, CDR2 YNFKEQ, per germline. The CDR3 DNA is TGTGCCAGCAGCCAAGGACAGGGGCCAGATACGCAGTATTTT. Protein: CASSQGQGPDTQYF.

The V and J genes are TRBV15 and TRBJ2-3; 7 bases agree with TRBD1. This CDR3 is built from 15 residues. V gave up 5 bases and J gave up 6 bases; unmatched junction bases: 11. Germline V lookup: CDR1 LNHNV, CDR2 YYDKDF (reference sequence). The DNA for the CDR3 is TGTGCCACCAGCTCGACAGGGATGAGAACGGATACGCAGTATTTT. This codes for CATSSTGMRTDTQYF.

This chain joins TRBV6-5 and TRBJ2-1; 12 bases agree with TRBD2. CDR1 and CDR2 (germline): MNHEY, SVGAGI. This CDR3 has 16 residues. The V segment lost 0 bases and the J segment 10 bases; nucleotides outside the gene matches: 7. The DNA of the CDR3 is TGTGCCAGCAGTTACTCGTCTAGCGGGGGGGCCTGGGAGCAGTTCTTC. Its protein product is CASSYSSSGGAWEQFF.

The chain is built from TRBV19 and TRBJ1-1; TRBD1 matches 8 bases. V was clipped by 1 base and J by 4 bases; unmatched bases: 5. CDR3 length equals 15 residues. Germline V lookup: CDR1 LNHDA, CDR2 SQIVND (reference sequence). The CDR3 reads CASSIGAGGSTEAFF. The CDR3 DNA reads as TGTGCCAGTAGTATAGGGGCAGGGGGCTCCACTGAAGCTTTCTTT.

CDR3 protein: CASNDRGTRDTQYF. The CDR3 bases are TGTGCCAGCAATGACAGGGGGACCCGGGATACGCAGTATTTT. The rearrangement joins TRBV28 to TRBJ2-3; 9 bases are shared with TRBD1. V shed 7 bases, J shed 6 bases, and the junction held 8 bases outside the gene matches. Germline lookup yields CDR1 MDHEN and CDR2 SYDVKM. The CDR3 covers 14 residues.

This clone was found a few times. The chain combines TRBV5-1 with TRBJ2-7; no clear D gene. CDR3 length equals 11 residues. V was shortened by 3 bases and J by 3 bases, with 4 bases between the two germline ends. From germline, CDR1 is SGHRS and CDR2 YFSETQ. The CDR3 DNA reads TGCGCCAGCAGCTGGGGCTACGAGCAGTACTTC. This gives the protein CASSWGYEQYF.

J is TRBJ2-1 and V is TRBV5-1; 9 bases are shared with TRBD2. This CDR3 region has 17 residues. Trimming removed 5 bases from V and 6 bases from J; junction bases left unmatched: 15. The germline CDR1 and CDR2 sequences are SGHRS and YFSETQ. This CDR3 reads CASSRMFAGGPANEQFF. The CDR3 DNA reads TGCGCCAGCAGTCGAATGTTCGCGGGGGGGCCGGCCAATGAGCAGTTCTTC.

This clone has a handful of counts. The CDR3 is CASSPWDTQYF. CDR3 bases: TGTGCCAGCTCACCCTGGGATACGCAGTATTTT. The chain has TRBV18 and TRBJ2-3, with unresolved D. Trimming stripped 3 bases from V and 6 bases from J, with 4 bases between. This CDR3 comprises 11 residues. Germline-derived CDR1 and CDR2 are KGHSH and LQKENI.

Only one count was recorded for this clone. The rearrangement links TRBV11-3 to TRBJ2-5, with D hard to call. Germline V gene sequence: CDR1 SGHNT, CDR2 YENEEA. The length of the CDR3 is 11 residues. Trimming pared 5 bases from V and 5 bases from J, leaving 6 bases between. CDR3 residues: CASSPRETQYF. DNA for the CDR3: TGTGCCAGCAGCCCTCGGGAGACCCAGTACTTC.

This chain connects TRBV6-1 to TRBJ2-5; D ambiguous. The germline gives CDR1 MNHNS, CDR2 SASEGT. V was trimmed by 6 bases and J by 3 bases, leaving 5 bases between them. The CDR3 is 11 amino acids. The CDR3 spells CASRREETQYF. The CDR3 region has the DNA TGTGCCAGCAGACGTGAAGAGACCCAGTACTTC.

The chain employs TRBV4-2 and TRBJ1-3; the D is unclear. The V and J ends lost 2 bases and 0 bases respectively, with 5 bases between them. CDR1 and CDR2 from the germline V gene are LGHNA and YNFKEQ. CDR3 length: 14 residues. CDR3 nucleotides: TGTGCCAGCAGCCAATCCAACTCTGGAAACACCATATATTTT. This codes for CASSQSNSGNTIYF.

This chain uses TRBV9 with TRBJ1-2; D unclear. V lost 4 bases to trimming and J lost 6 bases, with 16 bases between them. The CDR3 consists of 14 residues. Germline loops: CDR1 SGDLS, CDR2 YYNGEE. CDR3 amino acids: CASSQSVLLDGYTF. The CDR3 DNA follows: TGTGCCAGCAGCCAAAGTGTGCTGTTGGATGGCTACACCTTC.

The CDR3 is CASSDLTRGYEQYF. The CDR3 nucleotides are TGTGCCAGCAGTGACCTGACTAGAGGGTACGAGCAGTACTTC. The chain is built from TRBV25-1 and TRBJ2-7; possibly TRBD2 for D (6 bases). Germline V gives CDR1 MGHDK, CDR2 SYGVNS. This CDR3 comprises 14 residues. Trimming took off 3 bases at V and 4 bases at J, with 13 bases between the two ends.